This TCR beta chain was profiled in a study of early T cells in non-severe SARS-CoV-2 infection. Trimming left V 8 bases short and J 2 bases short, with 12 bases between. CDR1 and CDR2 from the germline V gene are LNHDA and SQIVND (reference sequence). CDR3 length: 13 amino acids. The TCR library protocol was used to attach unique molecular identifiers. These identifiers were attached to individual cDNA molecules. TCRdb recomputed calls from the 5' RACE reads with MiXCR, one row per CDR3 protein. The sample includes roughly 90,000 distinct CDR3 sequences, over 13% of them seen just once. In its sample, this clonotype was seen many times.

The chain couples TRBV19 to TRBJ1-1; D is uncertain. Sequenced sample: whole blood. This receptor was obtained from an adult who was a healthcare worker with PCR-confirmed SARS-CoV-2 infection or an uninfected control (not recorded which). The CDR3 loop reads CASGRTVNTEAFF. The CDR3 DNA sequence: TGTGCCAGTGGCCGGACGGTTAACACTGAAGCTTTCTTT.